This is a list of T cell receptor beta chains from one sample in a study of blood T cell repertoires in COVID-19. Here immunoSEQ multiplex PCR was the method, and the copy in TCRdb shows in-frame clones only, minus some. The table lists roughly 100,000 clones, 84% of them singletons, with over 10% in the top ten. The sequenced material came from peripheral blood. Source of these receptors: a human donor in a cohort sampled during active or convalescent COVID-19. The CDR3 runs from the conserved cysteine through the conserved F or W. A D gene is named only where the DNA matches it firmly. Some rows have no size entry. The others give once, few or many, or a class for an expanded clone.

TGCGCCAGCAGCCAAGGAGGGGCTAGCGGGGTAAGGGAGCAGTACTTC,CASSQGGASGVREQYF,16,TRBV4-1,TRBJ2-7,NA,TRBD2
TGTGCCAGTAGCAAACAGGGTGGAAATCAGCCCCAGCATTTT,CASSKQGGNQPQHF,14,TRBV19,TRBJ1-5,NA,NA
TGTGCCAGCAGTGAAGCCTGGACAGGGATCGGGGAGCTGTTTTTT,CASSEAWTGIGELFF,15,TRBV2,TRBJ2-2,NA,TRBD1
TGTGCCAGTAGTATAGATGTACTAGCGGGGGTTAATGAGCAGTTCTTC,CASSIDVLAGVNEQFF,16,TRBV19,TRBJ2-1,NA,TRBD2
TGCGCCAGCAGCTTGGCCAGGCCCATTAGCACAGATACGCAGTATTTT,CASSLARPISTDTQYF,16,TRBV5-1,TRBJ2-3,NA,NA
TGTGCCTGGAGGAAAGGACAGGGGGCGCGGGAGCAGTTCTTC,CAWRKGQGAREQFF,14,TRBV30,TRBJ2-1,NA,TRBD1
TGTGCCAGCACCACAGACAGGGCCTCCTACGAGCAGTACTTC,CASTTDRASYEQYF,14,TRBV2,TRBJ2-7,few,TRBD1
TGTGCCAGCAGCTTGGGGGACAGGGTCAATCAGCCCCAGCATTTT,CASSLGDRVNQPQHF,15,TRBV5-6,TRBJ1-5,NA,TRBD1
TGTGCCAGCAGTCGACAGGTTTATCAGCCCCAGCATTTT,CASSRQVYQPQHF,13,TRBV12-3/TRBV12-4,TRBJ1-5,NA,NA
TGTGCCAGTGTGAGAGGGGCCAAAAACATTCAGTACTTC,CASVRGAKNIQYF,13,TRBV2,TRBJ2-4,NA,NA
TGTGCCAGCAGCTTGGGGACAGGGGGCAAGTACGAGCAGTACTTC,CASSLGTGGKYEQYF,15,TRBV5-4,TRBJ2-7,NA,TRBD1
TGCAGCGTTGAGGGTGGGTACAGTTACAATGAGCAGTTCTTC,CSVEGGYSYNEQFF,14,TRBV29-1,TRBJ2-1,NA,NA
TGTGCCAGCAGTTTAGCTAAGACTTGGGGCTACACCTTC,CASSLAKTWGYTF,13,TRBV12-3/TRBV12-4,TRBJ1-2,NA,NA
TGTGCCAGCAGGAGCACAGGGGGCTTTACCGTTGAGCAGTTCTTC,CASRSTGGFTVEQFF,15,TRBV6-5,TRBJ2-1,NA,TRBD1
TGTGCCAGCAGCCAAGCTAATCCCGGGGAGCTGTTTTTT,CASSQANPGELFF,13,TRBV3-1/TRBV3-2,TRBJ2-2,NA,NA
TGTGCCAGCAGCCCTCGGACAGGCTATGGCTACACCTTC,CASSPRTGYGYTF,13,TRBV7-9,TRBJ1-2,NA,TRBD1
TGTGCCAGCAGAACCTTTGGGACTAGCGGGGAAGAGACCCAGTACTTC,CASRTFGTSGEETQYF,16,TRBV7-9,TRBJ2-5,NA,TRBD2
TGTGCCAGCAGCGTAGATATTCGAGGTGAAGCTTTCTTT,CASSVDIRGEAFF,13,TRBV9,TRBJ1-1,NA,NA
TGTGCCAGCGGCCAAGCGGGGGGCAGCACAGATACGCAGTATTTT,CASGQAGGSTDTQYF,15,TRBV2,TRBJ2-3,once,TRBD2
TGTGCCAGCAGCTTAGCGTATCCAAGCGGGGGTTACAATGAGCAGTTCTTC,CASSLAYPSGGYNEQFF,17,TRBV7-6,TRBJ2-1,many,TRBD2
TGTGCCAGCGCCGGGACAGGGAACAATCAGCCCCAGCATTTT,CASAGTGNNQPQHF,14,TRBV2,TRBJ1-5,many,TRBD1
TGTGCCAGCAGCCGAGGACAAAATGATTCACCCCTCCACTTT,CASSRGQNDSPLHF,14,TRBV3-1/TRBV3-2,TRBJ1-6,NA,NA
TGTGCCAGCAGCGCAGGGAGGCCCGGGAATTCACCCCTCCACTTT,CASSAGRPGNSPLHF,15,TRBV11-2,TRBJ1-6,once,NA
TGTGCCAGCAGCTTGGCCGGGGCCCAGTACTTC,CASSLAGAQYF,11,TRBV5-4,TRBJ2-5,NA,NA
TGTGCCATCAGTGAGACAGGCGGCATGATGAACACTGAAGCTTTCTTT,CAISETGGMMNTEAFF,16,TRBV10-3,TRBJ1-1,NA,NA
TGTGCCAGCAGTTACGTGGGACAGGGGAGCACAGATACGCAGTATTTT,CASSYVGQGSTDTQYF,16,TRBV6-5,TRBJ2-3,NA,TRBD1
TGTGCCAGCAGTGAGATGGGACAGGGGCCTGAAAAACTGTTTTTT,CASSEMGQGPEKLFF,15,TRBV25-1,TRBJ1-4,NA,TRBD1
TGTGCCAGCAGCCAACCGCCGGGACTAGCACCGTATTTT,CASSQPPGLAPYF,13,TRBV3-1/TRBV3-2,TRBJ2-3,NA,TRBD2
TGTGCCAGCACACGTAACGAGGGCCACAACTATGGCTACACCTTC,CASTRNEGHNYGYTF,15,TRBV7-9,TRBJ1-2,NA,NA
TGTGCCAGCAGCCAAGGAGGAGGGGTAGGAGCTTTCTTT,CASSQGGGVGAFF,13,TRBV3-1/TRBV3-2,TRBJ1-1,NA,NA
TGCAGCGTCGGATCGGGAAAAGGTACGCAGTATTTT,CSVGSGKGTQYF,12,TRBV29-1,TRBJ2-3,NA,NA
TGTGCCAGCAGCGCCGACCCAGGGGGAAACTATGGCTACACCTTC,CASSADPGGNYGYTF,15,TRBV9,TRBJ1-2,NA,TRBD1
TGTGCTAGTGGGGCATACGGGGGGGGCTCCTACGAGCAGTACTTC,CASGAYGGGSYEQYF,15,TRBV12-5,TRBJ2-7,NA,TRBD2
TGCAGCGTTGATAAGGGAGGTTTGGGGGAGACCCAGTACTTC,CSVDKGGLGETQYF,14,TRBV29-1,TRBJ2-5,NA,NA
TGTGCCACGGGACAGTCCTCCTACGAGCAGTACTTC,CATGQSSYEQYF,12,TRBV7-2,TRBJ2-7,NA,TRBD1
TGCGCCAGCAGCTTGGGACAGGGGGGAAATGGCTACACCTTC,CASSLGQGGNGYTF,14,TRBV5-1,TRBJ1-2,NA,TRBD1
TGCGCCAGCACACCGGGACAAATACTGAACACTGAAGCTTTCTTT,CASTPGQILNTEAFF,15,TRBV5-1,TRBJ1-1,NA,NA
TGTGCCAGCAGTTCTTACAGGGACCTAAGCTCCTACGAGCAGTACTTC,CASSSYRDLSSYEQYF,16,TRBV28,TRBJ2-7,few,NA
TGTGCCAGCAGTGAAGGTCCAAGCCCGAAAAACATTCAGTACTTC,CASSEGPSPKNIQYF,15,TRBV6-1,TRBJ2-4,NA,NA
TGTGCCAGTAGTCGGGGTTATCAGCCCCAGCATTTT,CASSRGYQPQHF,12,TRBV19,TRBJ1-5,NA,NA
TGTGCCAGCAGCCCCTCGGGGGTAGCGGGGGCCAAGAACACCGGGGAGCTGTTTTTT,CASSPSGVAGAKNTGELFF,19,TRBV4-2,TRBJ2-2,NA,TRBD2
TGTGCCAGCAGCCAAGCTGGGGCAGGGGAGCAGTACTTC,CASSQAGAGEQYF,13,TRBV4-2,TRBJ2-7,NA,NA
TGTGCCAGTAGTGGCGCGCCAGGGATATACAATGAGCAGTTCTTC,CASSGAPGIYNEQFF,15,TRBV19,TRBJ2-1,NA,NA
TGCGCCAGCAGCTTGGAGGGAGGCGAGCAGTACTTC,CASSLEGGEQYF,12,TRBV5-1,TRBJ2-7,few,NA
TGTGCCAGCAGTGAATGGAGGACAGGGGGCGGGGGAAGCAATCAGCCCCAGCATTTT,CASSEWRTGGGGSNQPQHF,19,TRBV6-1,TRBJ1-5,NA,TRBD1
TGTGCCAGCAGCTTAGCCAAGAACACTGAAGCTTTCTTT,CASSLAKNTEAFF,13,TRBV7-9,TRBJ1-1,NA,NA
TGTGCCAGCAGCCAAAATACGGGGGGCGGCTACACCTTC,CASSQNTGGGYTF,13,TRBV3-1/TRBV3-2,TRBJ1-2,NA,NA
TGTGCCAGCAGCTCCCAAGGGACAGGGGGGTACAATGAGCAGTTCTTC,CASSSQGTGGYNEQFF,16,TRBV11-3,TRBJ2-1,once,TRBD1
TGTGCCAGCAGTTTATCTCCAGGTACGCAGTATTTT,CASSLSPGTQYF,12,TRBV28,TRBJ2-3,NA,NA
TGTGCCAGCAGCCCCCAGGGGCCGGCGGATAATTCACCCCTCCACTTT,CASSPQGPADNSPLHF,16,TRBV5-5,TRBJ1-6,NA,NA
TGTGCCAGCAGCGCGGACACCTACGAGCAGTACTTC,CASSADTYEQYF,12,TRBV9,TRBJ2-7,NA,NA
TGTGCCAGCAGCCCCGCAGGGGGGAGAGAAAAACTGTTTTTT,CASSPAGGREKLFF,14,TRBV11-3,TRBJ1-4,NA,TRBD1
TGCGCCAGCAGCCAAGTCCAGGGAAGTATTGGCTACACCTTC,CASSQVQGSIGYTF,14,TRBV4-1,TRBJ1-2,NA,NA
TGTGCCAGCAGCGTAACGGGCGGGACTGAAGCTTTCTTT,CASSVTGGTEAFF,13,TRBV9,TRBJ1-1,NA,NA
TGTGCCAGCAGTTTATTCTCCCCGGGCACTGAAGCTTTCTTT,CASSLFSPGTEAFF,14,TRBV27,TRBJ1-1,NA,NA
TGTGCCAGCAGCTTAACGCGTACTGAGCAGTTCTTC,CASSLTRTEQFF,12,TRBV7-3,TRBJ2-1,NA,NA